This entry lists 24 T cell receptor beta chains sequenced from one sample in a study of CD8 T cells in ankylosing spondylitis. TCRdb called the 5' RACE reads again in MiXCR, with one record for every CDR3 protein. Among more than 150,000 distinct CDR3 sequences listed, around a sixth were seen once. Sequencing was done on a sample of blood, either unsorted or a sorted T cell fraction (not recorded which). The receptors derive from a male donor aged 10-30 years with ankylosing spondylitis or in good health (not recorded which).

This clonotype was found many times. This rearrangement joins TRBV12-3 or TRBV12-4 to TRBJ2-1, with D unresolved. The CDR3 is made up of 14 amino acids. The germline V and J ends were trimmed by 3 bases and 3 bases, with 9 bases remaining between them. The CDR3 reads CASSLWRFYNEQFF. CDR3 in DNA: TGTGCCAGCAGTTTGTGGAGATTCTACAATGAGCAGTTCTTC.

This clonotype was found many times. This sequence joins TRBV12-3 or TRBV12-4 and TRBJ1-5, with TRBD1 matching 7 bases. Germline trimming cut 7 bases from V and 7 bases from J; bases unmatched to any gene: 13. The CDR3 loop spans 15 amino acids. This chain's CDR3 is CASTIFETGKQPQHF. The CDR3 DNA reads TGTGCCAGCACCATTTTCGAGACAGGGAAACAGCCCCAGCATTTT.

This clonotype has a count of ten or more. V is TRBV14 and J is TRBJ2-3; 7 bases fit TRBD2. The CDR3 covers 14 residues. The J segment lost 6 bases and the V segment lost 3 bases, leaving 6 bases of the junction unmatched. The germline CDR1 and CDR2 sequences are SGHDN and FVKESK. CDR3 residues: CASSHGLVGDTQYF. The DNA of the CDR3 is TGTGCCAGCAGCCACGGACTAGTCGGGGATACGCAGTATTTT. The entire variable domain, with the rest obtained from reference TRBV14 and TRBJ2-3, is as follows: EAGVTQFPSHSVIEKGQTVTLRCDPISGHDNLYWYRRVMGKEIKFLLHFVKESKQDESGMPNNRFLAERTGGTYSTLKVQPAELEDSGVYFCASSHGLVGDTQYFGPGTRLTVL.

This clonotype was detected ten times or more. V and J are TRBV5-1 and TRBJ2-7; 7 bases align to TRBD2. The CDR3 spans 16 residues. Germline-derived CDR1 and CDR2 are SGHRS and YFSETQ. Trimming cost V 1 base and J 10 bases; bases outside gene matches: 17. The CDR3 region has the DNA TGCGCCAGCAGCTTGTCCTTTTCGGGACTACCTTCCGGACAGTACTTC. Translated, it gives CASSLSFSGLPSGQYF. Combining the CDR3 with reference TRBV5-1 and TRBJ2-7 gives the whole variable domain KAGVTQTPRYLIKTRGQQVTLSCSPISGHRSVSWYQQTPGQGLQFLFEYFSETQRNKGNFPGRFSGRQFSNSRSEMNVSTLELGDSALYLCASSLSFSGLPSGQYFGPGTRLTVT.

This clonotype came up many times. The chain employs TRBV7-9 and TRBJ2-5, with 7 positions matching TRBD1. The V gene's germline CDR1 is SEHNR and CDR2 FQNEAQ (reference sequence). Losses at the gene ends were 5 bases for V and 5 bases for J; bases not matched to a gene: 2. This CDR3 contains 12 residues. The CDR3 DNA sequence: TGTGCCAGCAGCCTACAGGGGGAGACCCAGTACTTC. It codes for CASSLQGETQYF.

This clonotype occurred a few times. The rearrangement uses TRBV7-6 and TRBJ2-5; 10 bases match TRBD2. Germline CDR1 reads SGHVS; CDR2 reads FNYEAQ. The V gene end was trimmed by 2 bases and the J gene end by 5 bases; junction bases not matched to a gene: 11. CDR3 size: 17 residues. CDR3 sequence: CASSLMTLAGVGETQYF. Written as DNA, the CDR3 is TGTGCCAGCAGCTTAATGACGCTAGCGGGAGTCGGCGAGACCCAGTACTTC.

The table lists this clonotype with many counts. The chain couples TRBV10-3 to TRBJ2-5; TRBD2 is a possible D gene (5 bases). The length of the CDR3 is 13 residues. The germline V and J ends were trimmed by 7 bases and 5 bases, with 14 bases remaining between them. Germline V gives CDR1 ENHRY, CDR2 SYGVKD. CDR3 region: CAIKGGDYETQYF. The CDR3, as DNA: TGTGCCATCAAGGGTGGAGACTACGAGACCCAGTACTTC.

At least ten counts were recorded for this clonotype. V gene TRBV30 combines with J gene TRBJ1-2; 7 bases align to TRBD1. With V trimmed by 0 bases and J by 3 bases, 4 bases remained unmatched. The CDR3 runs 14 residues. Per germline, CDR1 GTSNPN and CDR2 SVGIG (reference sequence). This CDR3 reads CAWSVTGVDYGYTF. The CDR3 DNA sequence: TGTGCCTGGAGTGTAACAGGGGTCGACTATGGCTACACCTTC.

This clonotype appeared a few times. The CDR3 loop is CSVDGGLAGGPYEQYF. CDR3 nucleotides: TGCAGCGTTGACGGGGGACTAGCGGGAGGGCCGTACGAGCAGTACTTC. The genes are TRBV29-1 and TRBJ2-7; TRBD2 aligns across 16 bases. V lost 3 bases and J lost 4; bases outside the gene matches: 6. The CDR3 covers 16 residues. Germline CDR1 SQVTM, CDR2 ANQGSEA.

This clonotype occurred many times. The CDR3, as DNA: TGTGCCAGCAGCCTATTAGCGGGAGTGGACGAGCAGTACTTC. It codes for CASSLLAGVDEQYF. V usage is TRBV12-3 or TRBV12-4 and J usage is TRBJ2-7, with TRBD2 identical over 9 bases. The CDR3 is made up of 14 amino acids. Trimming took 6 bases from V and 5 from J; bases not matched to a gene: 8.

This clonotype has ten or more counts. The chain joins TRBV4-3 to TRBJ2-1, with D tentatively TRBD2 (5 bases). Germline CDR1 is LGHNA and CDR2 is YSLEER. The CDR3 is 15 amino acids. Trimming cost V 1 base and J 9 bases, with 16 bases left between them. CDR3 loop: CASSQGPEGAAEQFF. CDR3 bases: TGCGCCAGCAGCCAAGGTCCAGAGGGAGCGGCTGAGCAGTTCTTC.

This clonotype was observed many times. CDR3 in DNA: TGCGCCAGCGCTTCCGGGACTAGCGGGAGGGCCTCGGATGAGCAGTTCTTC. As protein: CASASGTSGRASDEQFF. This sequence joins TRBV5-1 and TRBJ2-1, with 16 positions matching TRBD2. There are 17 residues in the CDR3. The J segment lost 8 bases and the V segment lost 7 bases, leaving 12 bases of the junction unmatched. Germline CDR1 and CDR2: SGHRS and YFSETQ.

This clonotype was observed a handful of times. The gene calls are TRBV10-3 and TRBJ2-3; D perhaps matches TRBD1 (6 bases). The CDR3 has 16 amino acids. The V gene lost 4 bases and the J gene lost 2 bases, with 16 bases spanning the gap. Germline V CDR1 and CDR2: ENHRY, SYGVKD. CDR3 DNA sequence: TGTGCCATCAGTGTACCTACAGGGCTCCTCACAGATACGCAGTATTTT. Encoded protein: CAISVPTGLLTDTQYF.

This clonotype was observed at least ten times. This chain uses TRBV12-3 or TRBV12-4 with TRBJ2-7; 10 bases line up with TRBD1. The CDR3 totals 15 residues. J lost 4 bases, V lost 1 base, and 4 bases had no gene match. The CDR3 loop reads CASSLGGTGVYEQYF. The DNA of the CDR3 is TGTGCCAGCAGTTTAGGTGGGACAGGGGTATACGAGCAGTACTTC.

The sample holds many counts of this clonotype. The CDR3 DNA sequence: TGCAGTCAGAGGGACAGGGGGCGAGCAGATACGCAGTATTTT. Residues: CSQRDRGRADTQYF. The J gene is TRBJ2-3, the V gene TRBV20-1; 12 positions match TRBD1. Germline lookup yields CDR1 DFQATT and CDR2 SNEGSKA (reference sequence). The CDR3 has 14 amino acids. Trimming cost V 8 bases and J 4 bases; bases outside gene matches: 7.

The V gene is TRBV11-2, the J gene TRBJ2-6; D remains ambiguous. Germline V gene lookup returns CDR1 SGHAT and CDR2 FQNNGV. The V end was cut by 5 bases, the J end by 2 bases, with 10 bases between. The CDR3 sequence is 15 residues long. CDR3 nucleotide sequence: TGTGCCAGCAGCCAGGTTCTCACTGGGGCCAACGTCCTGACTTTC. Protein sequence: CASSQVLTGANVLTF.

CDR3 nucleotides: TGTGCCAGCAGCGCCGGAGATTGGGATACGCAGTATTTT. Translating gives CASSAGDWDTQYF. The chain uses TRBV21-1 and TRBJ2-3. TRBV21-1 is a documented pseudogene. The CDR3 sequence is 13 residues long.

The sample holds many counts of this clonotype. The V call is TRBV7-6, the J call TRBJ2-1, with 14 bases fitting TRBD2. The length of the CDR3 is 19 residues. After removal of 4 bases from V and 3 bases from J, the junction contained 11 bases not matched to a gene. The V gene's germline CDR1 is SGHVS and CDR2 FNYEAQ. In nucleotides, the CDR3 is TGTGCCAGCAGCTCCAGTCCCGGGACTAGCGGGAGAGTCTACAATGAGCAGTTCTTC. It is translated as CASSSSPGTSGRVYNEQFF.

J is TRBJ1-1 and V is TRBV7-2; 8 bases agree with TRBD1. Germline trimming cut 4 bases from V and 0 bases from J; bases unmatched to any gene: 13. This CDR3 spans 18 amino acids. CDR1 is SGHTA, CDR2 FQGNSA, per germline. DNA for the CDR3: TGTGCCAGCAGCTCCGAAGACAGGGGAGGTCCCATGAACACTGAAGCTTTCTTT. This sequence encodes CASSSEDRGGPMNTEAFF.

The table lists this clonotype with many counts. The V and J genes are TRBV12-3 or TRBV12-4 and TRBJ2-3; 7 bases align to TRBD1. This CDR3 is built from 13 residues. V gave up 6 bases and J gave up 8 bases; unmatched junction bases: 8. CDR3: CASRPGTVGTQYF. Written as DNA, the CDR3 is TGTGCCAGCAGGCCCGGGACAGTTGGTACGCAGTATTTT.

This clonotype was counted many times. The CDR3 protein is CSARDALAGPIWYGYTF. The CDR3 DNA is TGCAGTGCTAGAGATGCGTTGGCAGGGCCTATTTGGTATGGCTACACCTTC. This rearrangement joins TRBV20-1 to TRBJ1-2, with D possibly TRBD1 on 5 matching bases. The CDR3 has 17 residues. CDR1 and CDR2 from the germline V gene are DFQATT and SNEGSKA (reference sequence). V lost 0 bases and J lost 5, with 22 bases in between.

In this sample, this clonotype turned up many times. The rearrangement joins TRBV9 to TRBJ2-1; either TRBD1 or TRBD2 may supply D (5 bases each). The V end lost 3 bases, the J end lost 4 bases, and 14 bases lay between the germline ends. The CDR3 loop spans 15 amino acids. The germline CDR1 and CDR2 sequences are SGDLS and YYNGEE. The CDR3 here is CASSAGRDEYNEQFF. CDR3 coding DNA: TGTGCCAGCAGCGCGGGCCGGGACGAGTACAATGAGCAGTTCTTC.

This clonotype was seen many times. The chain joins TRBV2 to TRBJ1-2; perhaps TRBD1 as D (6 bases). Germline CDR1 and CDR2: SNHLY and FYNNEI. The CDR3 length is 14 residues. V lost 6 bases to trimming and J lost 4 bases, with 15 bases between them. Here the CDR3 reads CASSTGQGSYGYTF. The CDR3 nucleotides read TGTGCCAGCAGCACGGGTCAGGGGAGCTATGGCTACACCTTC.

In this sample, this clonotype turned up many times. The V call is TRBV28, the J call TRBJ2-3; D remains unclear. With 6 bases removed from V and 7 bases from J, the gap between germline ends came to 8 bases. Germline CDR1 MDHEN, CDR2 SYDVKM. CDR3 length equals 11 residues. The DNA of the CDR3 is TGTGCCAGCAGCCCTGGCCATACGCAGTATTTT. Amino acids: CASSPGHTQYF.